This TCR beta chain was recovered during a study of blood T cell repertoires in COVID-19. V was pared by 5 bases and J by 6 bases, with 17 bases between. The germline V gene encodes CDR1 LNHDA and CDR2 SQIVND (reference sequence). The CDR3 covers 15 residues. Using immunoSEQ multiplex PCR, the repertoire was profiled, and TCRdb retains in-frame clones only, with some absent. The profile shows 150,000 to 200,000 clones, 65% to 90% of them singletons. J is TRBJ2-1 and V is TRBV19, with no clear D. Material: peripheral blood. The clonotype was recovered from a man aged 45 to 65 with active or convalescent COVID-19. The CDR3 DNA reads as TGTGCCAGTAGTGTGGGTCAGGTGTACGGCAATGAGCAGTTCTTC. It yields the protein CASSVGQVYGNEQFF.